This passage covers 21 T cell receptor beta chains from one sample sequenced in a study of T cells in Graves' hyperthyroidism and ophthalmopathy (dated by TCRdb to about 2019). The protocol used for the library was multiplex PCR. TCRdb records Illumina HiSeq 2000 as the sequencer. Amplification of TCR beta CDR3 regions was carried out from RNA transcripts. A first-round RT-PCR of the TCR CDR3 used the HTBI primer set with the Qiagen OneStep RT-PCR kit. The public sequencing data were trimmed at Q25 with fastp and processed into clonotypes with MiXCR by TCRdb, which kept only in-frame beta chains. Each record represents a unique CDR3 protein, reported with the most common genes and DNA among its rows. For this sample there are 460,000 or so distinct CDR3 sequences; about an eighth appear just once. The ten largest make up less than 20% of the sample. Sequences were obtained from blood. Receptors originate from a woman in her late teens or twenties with Graves' hyperthyroidism.

This clonotype has only a few counts. This chain links TRBV12-3 or TRBV12-4 with TRBJ2-1, with TRBD2 identical over 10 bases. The CDR3 is 15 amino acids. V was clipped by 8 bases and J by 3 bases; unmatched bases: 7. This CDR3 is CASCRTSGNYNEQFF. The CDR3 DNA reads as TGTGCCAGCTGCAGGACTAGCGGAAACTACAATGAGCAGTTCTTC.

This clonotype was detected ten times or more. This sequence joins TRBV11-3 and TRBJ2-1; the match to TRBD2 covers 13 bases. CDR1 is SGHNT and CDR2 is YENEEA in the germline V gene. The CDR3 has 16 residues. The J segment lost 5 bases and the V segment lost 4 bases, leaving 5 bases of the junction unmatched. The CDR3 bases are TGTGCCAGCAGCTCCCGGGGACTAGCGGGGAACAATGAGCAGTTCTTC. Its translation is CASSSRGLAGNNEQFF.

This clonotype was found many times. This chain connects TRBV6-1 to TRBJ1-1; D not certain. Trimming took off 5 bases at V and 0 bases at J, with 10 bases between the two ends. CDR3 length equals 14 residues. CDR1 is MNHNS, CDR2 SASEGT, per germline. This CDR3 is CASSWTLMNTEAFF. In DNA form, the CDR3 reads TGTGCCAGCAGTTGGACCTTAATGAACACTGAAGCTTTCTTT.

In this sample, this clonotype turned up many times. The chain carries TRBV28 and TRBJ2-2; 9 bases line up with TRBD1. This CDR3 has 15 amino acids. The germline V gene has CDR1 MDHEN and CDR2 SYDVKM. Trimming removed 6 bases from V and 7 bases from J; junction bases left unmatched: 9. The CDR3 DNA reads TGTGCCAGCAGCCCCGGACAGGGGAGTGGCGGGGAGCTGTTTTTT. Its translation: CASSPGQGSGGELFF.

This chain connects TRBV10-3 to TRBJ2-1; TRBD1 is a possible D gene (6 bases). Trimming cost V 5 bases and J 7 bases, with 18 bases left between them. The CDR3 covers 15 residues. CDR1 and CDR2 from the germline V gene are ENHRY and SYGVKD. The CDR3 loop reads CAISPPGTGRNEQFF. The CDR3, as DNA: TGTGCCATCAGTCCCCCCGGAACAGGGCGGAATGAGCAGTTCTTC.

This clonotype was counted ten times or more. V gene TRBV12-3 or TRBV12-4 combines with J gene TRBJ2-7; possibly TRBD1 for D (6 bases). The CDR3 spans 13 residues. Trimming cost V 6 bases and J 2 bases, with 11 bases left between them. CDR3 nucleotide sequence: TGTGCCAGCAGAGGACAGTTACCCTACGAGCAGTACTTC. Its protein product is CASRGQLPYEQYF.

This clonotype was observed many times. The chain uses TRBV20-1 and TRBJ1-2; 9 nucleotides align to TRBD1. Germline values: CDR1 DFQATT, CDR2 SNEGSKA (reference sequence). This CDR3 comprises 16 residues. V shed 2 bases and J 8 bases; nucleotides not matched to a gene: 15. This chain's CDR3 is CSARLRGGTGSGGYTF. CDR3 bases: TGCAGTGCTAGACTCCGGGGGGGGACAGGGTCTGGAGGCTACACCTTC.

This clonotype has ten or more counts. This chain links TRBV27 with TRBJ1-2; 12 bases map to TRBD1. CDR1 is MNHEY, CDR2 SMNVEV, per germline (reference sequence). This CDR3 contains 14 residues. V trimming: 5 bases; J trimming: 6 bases; junction bases outside the gene matches: 4. The CDR3 DNA reads TGTGCCAGCAGTCTCGGGACAGGGGGCGATGGCTACACCTTC. This encodes CASSLGTGGDGYTF.

This clonotype appeared a few times. V and J are TRBV5-1 and TRBJ1-1; D unresolved. The CDR3 runs to 15 residues. Germline V gene sequence: CDR1 SGHRS, CDR2 YFSETQ. V dropped 4 bases and J dropped 1 base, with 14 bases sitting between them. The chain's CDR3 is CASSVALRENTEAFF. CDR3 bases: TGCGCCAGCAGCGTCGCCCTACGGGAGAACACTGAAGCTTTCTTT.

This clonotype has at least ten counts. The rearrangement joins TRBV3-1 to TRBJ2-7; 7 nucleotides match TRBD2. CDR3 length: 15 residues. Germline CDR1 and CDR2: LGHDT and YNNKEL (reference sequence). The junction had 5 bases not matched to a gene; V was cut back by 3 bases and J by 0 bases. CDR3 nucleotide sequence: TGTGCCAGCAGCCACGGGGGGTTAAGCTCCTACGAGCAGTACTTC. This sequence encodes CASSHGGLSSYEQYF.

As to this clonotype: This sequence may be a read error, since a much larger clone differs from it by one base. The rearrangement joins TRBV12-3 or TRBV12-4 to TRBJ1-2, with 10 bases matching TRBD1. The ends lost 4 bases at V and 9 bases at J; junction bases unmatched: 8. This CDR3 comprises 14 residues. CDR3 sequence reads: CASSSVGDRGSYTF. In DNA form, the CDR3 reads TGTGCCAGCAGTTCTGTTGGGGACAGGGGTAGCTACACCTTC.

The rearrangement uses TRBV19 and TRBJ2-5; 9 bases map to TRBD1. The germline V gene encodes CDR1 LNHDA and CDR2 SQIVND (reference sequence). V dropped 5 bases and J dropped 5; count of bases not matched to a gene: 15. The CDR3 runs 17 residues. CDR3 bases: TGTGCCAGTAGTGCTTGGAGGGAGGACAGGGGATTCGAGACCCAGTACTTC. Protein sequence: CASSAWREDRGFETQYF.

The chain has TRBV2 and TRBJ1-1; 9 positions match TRBD1. This CDR3 is 13 amino acids long. Germline CDR1 is SNHLY and CDR2 is FYNNEI. V shed 8 bases and J 8 bases; nucleotides not matched to a gene: 9. CDR3 nucleotides: TGTGCCAGCGGACAACAGGGGGCAGTGGAAGCTTTCTTT. Translation gives CASGQQGAVEAFF.

The table lists this clonotype with many counts. The rearrangement joins TRBV6-2 or TRBV6-3 to TRBJ1-2; D unresolved. The CDR3 is 11 residues long. Per the germline V gene, CDR1 is MNHEY and CDR2 is SVGEGT. V was trimmed by 7 bases and J by 6 bases, leaving 9 bases between them. CDR3 sequence (DNA): TGTGCCAGCACTCATGGGGATGGCTACACCTTC. It codes for CASTHGDGYTF.

This clonotype was counted ten times or more. This chain links TRBV10-3 with TRBJ1-1; D unclear. Germline assignment: CDR1 ENHRY and CDR2 SYGVKD. CDR3 length equals 14 residues. Trimming pared 4 bases from V and 6 bases from J, leaving 15 bases between. This chain's CDR3 is CAISGSLGEAEAFF. In DNA form, the CDR3 reads TGTGCCATCAGTGGGTCTCTCGGAGAGGCTGAAGCTTTCTTT.

This clonotype was picked up many times. The chain uses TRBV6-2 or TRBV6-3 and TRBJ2-1; 10 nucleotides match TRBD2. Germline V gives CDR1 MNHEY, CDR2 SVGEGT. CDR3 size: 13 residues. V lost 6 bases, J lost 8 bases, and 4 bases stayed unmatched. CDR3: CASRGLASYEQFF. The CDR3 DNA reads as TGTGCCAGCAGGGGACTAGCGAGCTATGAGCAGTTCTTC.

The CDR3 DNA is TGTGCCAGTAGTGACAGGGGGGATTCACCCCTCCACTTT. It codes for CASSDRGDSPLHF. This chain joins TRBV19 and TRBJ1-6; 9 bases are shared with TRBD1. This CDR3 comprises 13 residues. V lost 5 bases and J lost 8; bases outside the gene matches: 1. CDR1 and CDR2 (germline): LNHDA, SQIVND (reference sequence).

The J gene is TRBJ1-1, the V gene TRBV7-9; D is unresolved. In germline, CDR1 is SEHNR, CDR2 FQNEAQ (reference sequence). Trimming took off 4 bases at V and 1 base at J, with 28 bases between the two ends. This CDR3 is built from 20 residues. The CDR3 DNA is TGTGCCAGCAGCTCCCGCCCAAGGGTGACGAACCCAGGAGAGAACACTGAAGCTTTCTTT. Its protein product is CASSSRPRVTNPGENTEAFF.

This clonotype has a count of ten or more. The chain joins TRBV27 to TRBJ2-1; D possibly corresponds to TRBD1 (5 bases). CDR1 MNHEY and CDR2 SMNVEV come from the germline V gene (reference sequence). CDR3 length: 13 amino acids. V dropped 5 bases and J dropped 8 bases, with 13 bases sitting between them. CDR3: CASSQGGPHEQFF. The CDR3 DNA follows: TGTGCCAGCAGTCAGGGCGGTCCCCATGAGCAGTTCTTC.

This clonotype was detected many times. This chain links TRBV28 with TRBJ1-5, with D maybe TRBD1 (6 bases). The CDR3 extends over 14 amino acids. Germline V CDR1 and CDR2: MDHEN, SYDVKM. V was cut by 5 bases and J by 1 base, with 9 bases left in between. The CDR3 sequence: CASSRTVSNQPQHF. CDR3 nucleotide sequence: TGTGCCAGCAGTCGGACAGTAAGCAATCAGCCCCAGCATTTT.

CDR3 DNA sequence: TGCGCCAGCAGCCAGACCCCGGCGGTACAGCCCCAGCATTTT. Translated, it gives CASSQTPAVQPQHF. This chain connects TRBV4-1 to TRBJ1-5; D call uncertain. The germline CDR1 and CDR2 sequences are MGHRA and YSYEKL. CDR3 length: 14 residues. V lost 3 bases, J lost 7 bases, and 13 bases lay in between.